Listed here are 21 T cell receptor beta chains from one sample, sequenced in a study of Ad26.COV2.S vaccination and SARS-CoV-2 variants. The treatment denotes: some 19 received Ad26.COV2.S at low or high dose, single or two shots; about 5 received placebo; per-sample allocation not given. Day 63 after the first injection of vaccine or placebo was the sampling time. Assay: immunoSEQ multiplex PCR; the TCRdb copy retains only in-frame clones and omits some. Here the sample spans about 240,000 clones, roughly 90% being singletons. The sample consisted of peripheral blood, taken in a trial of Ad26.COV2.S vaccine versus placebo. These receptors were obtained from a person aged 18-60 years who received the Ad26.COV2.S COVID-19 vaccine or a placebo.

CDR3 nucleotides: TGTGCCAGCAGTAGAGGGACTGGAAGTAGCACAGATACGCAGTATTTT. Translation: CASSRGTGSSTDTQYF. V gene TRBV6-2 or TRBV6-3 combines with J gene TRBJ2-3; possibly TRBD2 for D (6 bases). Trimming took 5 bases from V and 0 from J, leaving 15 bases between them. The germline gives CDR1 MNHEY, CDR2 SVGEGT. The CDR3 has 16 residues.

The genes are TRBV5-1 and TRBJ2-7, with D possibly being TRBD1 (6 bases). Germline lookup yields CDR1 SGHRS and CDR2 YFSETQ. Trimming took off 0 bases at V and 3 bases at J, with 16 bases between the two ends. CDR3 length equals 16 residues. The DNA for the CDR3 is TGCGCCAGCAGCTTGGCCGGATCCTCACAGGGCTACGAGCAGTACTTC. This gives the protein CASSLAGSSQGYEQYF.

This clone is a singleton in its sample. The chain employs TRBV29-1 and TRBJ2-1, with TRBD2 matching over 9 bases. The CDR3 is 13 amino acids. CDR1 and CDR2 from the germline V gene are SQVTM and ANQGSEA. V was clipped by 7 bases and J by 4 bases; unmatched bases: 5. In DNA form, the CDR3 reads TGCAGCGGGGACCTAGCGGGGTACAATGAGCAGTTCTTC. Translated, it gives CSGDLAGYNEQFF.

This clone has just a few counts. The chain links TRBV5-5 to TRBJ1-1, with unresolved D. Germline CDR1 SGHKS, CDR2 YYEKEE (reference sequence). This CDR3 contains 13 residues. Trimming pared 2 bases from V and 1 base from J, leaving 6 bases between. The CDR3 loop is CASSFRENTEAFF. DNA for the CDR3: TGTGCCAGCAGCTTCCGGGAGAACACTGAAGCTTTCTTT.

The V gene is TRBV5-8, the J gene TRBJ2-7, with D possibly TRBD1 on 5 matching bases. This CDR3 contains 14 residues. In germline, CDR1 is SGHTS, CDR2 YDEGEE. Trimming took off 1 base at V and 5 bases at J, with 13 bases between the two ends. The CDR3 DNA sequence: TGTGCCAGCAGCTTGAAGGGGCGCCTCGACGAGCAGTACTTC. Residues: CASSLKGRLDEQYF.

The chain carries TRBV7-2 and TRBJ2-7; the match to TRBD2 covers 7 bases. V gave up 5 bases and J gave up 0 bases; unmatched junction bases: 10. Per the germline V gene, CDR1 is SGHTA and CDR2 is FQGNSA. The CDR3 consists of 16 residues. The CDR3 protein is CASSPRLAANSYEQYF. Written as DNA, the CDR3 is TGTGCCAGCAGCCCACGACTAGCTGCCAACTCCTACGAGCAGTACTTC.

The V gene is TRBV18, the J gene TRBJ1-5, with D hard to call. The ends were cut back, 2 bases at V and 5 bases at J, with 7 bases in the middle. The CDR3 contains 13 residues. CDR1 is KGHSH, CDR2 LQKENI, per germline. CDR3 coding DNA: TGTGCCAGCTCACCAGCGTCAGATCAGCCCCAGCATTTT. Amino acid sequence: CASSPASDQPQHF. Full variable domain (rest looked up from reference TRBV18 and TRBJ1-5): NAGVMQNPRHLVRRRGQEARLRCSPMKGHSHVYWYRQLPEEGLKFMVYLQKENIIDESGMPKERFSAEFPKEGPSILRIQQVVRGDSAAYFCASSPASDQPQHFGDGTRLSIL.

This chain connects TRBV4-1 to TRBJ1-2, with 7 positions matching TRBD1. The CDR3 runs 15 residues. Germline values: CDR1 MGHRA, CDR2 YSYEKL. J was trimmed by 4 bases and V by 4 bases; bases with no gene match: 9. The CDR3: CASSRGTATFYGYTF. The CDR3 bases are TGCGCCAGCAGCCGAGGGACAGCCACCTTCTATGGCTACACCTTC.

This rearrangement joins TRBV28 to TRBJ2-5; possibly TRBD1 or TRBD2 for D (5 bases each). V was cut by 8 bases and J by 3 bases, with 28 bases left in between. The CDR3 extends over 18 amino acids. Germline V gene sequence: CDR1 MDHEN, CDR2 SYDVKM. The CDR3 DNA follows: TGTGCCAGCTCCATGGGGGTTCCATCCCGGGGTAGCAAAGAGACCCAGTACTTC. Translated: CASSMGVPSRGSKETQYF.

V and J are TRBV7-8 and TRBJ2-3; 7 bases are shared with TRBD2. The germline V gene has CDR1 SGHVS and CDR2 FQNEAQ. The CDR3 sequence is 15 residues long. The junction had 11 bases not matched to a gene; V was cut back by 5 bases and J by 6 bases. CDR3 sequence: CASSRAAGAGDTQYF. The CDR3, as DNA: TGTGCCAGCAGCCGAGCGGCGGGAGCTGGGGATACGCAGTATTTT. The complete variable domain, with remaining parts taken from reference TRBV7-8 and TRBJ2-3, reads GAGVSQSPRYKVAKRGQDVALRCDPISGHVSLFWYQQALGQGPEFLTYFQNEAQLDKSGLPSDRFFAERPEGSVSTLKIQRTQQEDSAVYLCASSRAAGAGDTQYFGPGTRLTVL.

In DNA form, the CDR3 reads TGTGCCAGCAGCTTAGGTGCTAAGGGGATGAACACTGAAGCTTTCTTT. Encoded protein: CASSLGAKGMNTEAFF. The genes are TRBV7-2 and TRBJ1-1; TRBD1 is a possible D gene (5 bases). The V gene lost 1 base and the J gene lost 0 bases, with 12 bases spanning the gap. The length of the CDR3 is 16 residues. Germline CDR1 is SGHTA and CDR2 is FQGNSA. The whole variable domain, remainder taken from reference TRBV7-2 and TRBJ1-1, is GAGVSQSPSNKVTEKGKDVELRCDPISGHTALYWYRQSLGQGLEFLIYFQGNSAPDKSGLPSDRFSAERTGGSVSTLTIQRTQQEDSAVYLCASSLGAKGMNTEAFFGQGTRLTVV.

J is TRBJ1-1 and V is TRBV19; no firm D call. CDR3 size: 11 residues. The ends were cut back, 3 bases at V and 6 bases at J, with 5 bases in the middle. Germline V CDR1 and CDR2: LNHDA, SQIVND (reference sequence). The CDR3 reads CASSILSEAFF. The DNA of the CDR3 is TGTGCCAGTAGTATCTTGTCTGAAGCTTTCTTT.

CDR3 nucleotides: TGTGCCAGCAGCCCGGGACAGTCTATGAACACTGAAGCTTTCTTT. Protein: CASSPGQSMNTEAFF. This rearrangement joins TRBV5-4 to TRBJ1-1, with 7 bases matching TRBD1. Trimming at V came to 4 bases and at J to 0 bases, leaving 6 bases not matched to a gene. This CDR3 has 15 amino acids. The V gene's germline CDR1 is SGHNT and CDR2 YYREEE (reference sequence).

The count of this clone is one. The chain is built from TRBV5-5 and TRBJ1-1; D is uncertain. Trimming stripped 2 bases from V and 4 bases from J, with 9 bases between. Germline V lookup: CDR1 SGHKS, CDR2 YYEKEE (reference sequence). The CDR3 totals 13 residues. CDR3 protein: CASSLREATEAFF. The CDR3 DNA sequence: TGTGCCAGCAGCTTAAGGGAGGCCACTGAAGCTTTCTTT.

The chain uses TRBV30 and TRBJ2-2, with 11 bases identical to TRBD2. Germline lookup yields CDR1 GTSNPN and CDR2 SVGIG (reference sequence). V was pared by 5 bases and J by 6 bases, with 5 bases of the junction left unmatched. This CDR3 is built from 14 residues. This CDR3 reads CAWGLAGGAGELFF. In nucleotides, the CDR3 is TGTGCCTGGGGGTTAGCGGGAGGGGCCGGGGAGCTGTTTTTT.

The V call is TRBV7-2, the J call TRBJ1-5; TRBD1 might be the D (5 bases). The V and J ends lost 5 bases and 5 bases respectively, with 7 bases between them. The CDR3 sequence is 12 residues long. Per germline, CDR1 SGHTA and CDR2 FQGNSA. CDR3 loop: CASSVGDQPQHF. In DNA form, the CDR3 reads TGTGCCAGCAGCGTGGGGGATCAGCCCCAGCATTTT.

CDR3 coding DNA: TGTGCCACCAGTGACTCAGGGCCCCAAGAGACCCAGTACTTC. It specifies CATSDSGPQETQYF. The gene calls are TRBV24-1 and TRBJ2-5; TRBD1 might be the D (5 bases). Between the trimmed V and J ends, which lost 4 bases and 1 base, there was a span of 9 bases. Germline CDR1 and CDR2: KGHDR and SFDVKD. This CDR3 region has 14 residues.

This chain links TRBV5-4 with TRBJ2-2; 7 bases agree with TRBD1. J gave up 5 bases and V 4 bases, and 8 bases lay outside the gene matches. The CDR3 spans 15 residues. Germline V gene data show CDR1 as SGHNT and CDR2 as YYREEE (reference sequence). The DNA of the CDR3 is TGTGCCAGCAGCGCAGAGACAGGGCGGACCGGGGAGCTGTTTTTT. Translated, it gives CASSAETGRTGELFF. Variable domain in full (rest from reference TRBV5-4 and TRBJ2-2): ETGVTQSPTHLIKTRGQQVTLRCSSQSGHNTVSWYQQALGQGPQFIFQYYREEENGRGNFPPRFSGLQFPNYSSELNVNALELDDSALYLCASSAETGRTGELFFGEGSRLTVL.

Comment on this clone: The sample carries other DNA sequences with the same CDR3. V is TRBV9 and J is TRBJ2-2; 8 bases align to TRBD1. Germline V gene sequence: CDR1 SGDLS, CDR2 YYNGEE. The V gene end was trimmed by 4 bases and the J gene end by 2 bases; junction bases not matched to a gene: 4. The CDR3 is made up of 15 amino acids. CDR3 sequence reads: CASSPGTGNTGELFF. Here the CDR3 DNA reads TGTGCCAGCAGCCCCGGGACAGGAAACACCGGGGAGCTGTTTTTT.

The CDR3 here is CASSGFRGAEAFF. In DNA, the CDR3 is TGTGCCAGTAGCGGGTTTCGAGGCGCTGAAGCTTTCTTT. The J gene is TRBJ1-1, the V gene TRBV19; D ambiguous. Germline V gene lookup returns CDR1 LNHDA and CDR2 SQIVND (reference sequence). The CDR3 runs 13 residues. The germline V and J ends were trimmed by 6 bases and 6 bases, with 14 bases remaining between them.

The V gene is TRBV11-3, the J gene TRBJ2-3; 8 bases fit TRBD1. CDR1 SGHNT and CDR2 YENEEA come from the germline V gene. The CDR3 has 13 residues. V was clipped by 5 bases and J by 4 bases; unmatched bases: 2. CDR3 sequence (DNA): TGTGCCAGCAGCAGACAGGGGCCAGATACGCAGTATTTT. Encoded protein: CASSRQGPDTQYF.